These T cell receptor beta chains were read from a single sample in a study of EBV T-cell therapy then PD-1 blockade in nasopharyngeal carcinoma. Using immunoSEQ multiplex PCR, the repertoire was profiled, and TCRdb retains in-frame clones only, with some absent. Of 25,000 or so clones listed, under 90% are singletons. Antigen specificity for these receptors is unknown. The material was CD8+ T cells from blood, obtained at approximately day 61 from a patient whose treatment included autologous EBV-specific T cells and nivolumab. All receptors come from a middle-aged man with nasopharyngeal carcinoma. Each CDR3 is given with its conserved first and last residue. The D gene is left open where the match is weak. A row's size may be missing; if present it is once, few, many or a size class.

v_gene,d_gene,j_gene,abundance,CDR3aa,CDR3nt
TRBV25-1,NA,TRBJ2-1,NA,CASAGSGGYNEQFF,TGTGCCAGTGCCGGGTCCGGAGGCTACAATGAGCAGTTCTTC
TRBV27,NA,TRBJ2-6,few,CASSPREFSGANVLTF,TGTGCCAGCAGTCCCAGGGAGTTCTCTGGGGCCAACGTCCTGACTTTC
TRBV5-6,NA,TRBJ1-2,NA,CASSLAGNYGYTF,TGTGCCAGCAGCTTGGCAGGGAACTATGGCTACACCTTC
TRBV27,TRBD2,TRBJ2-3,once,CASRLAGGPTDTQYF,TGTGCCAGCAGGCTAGCGGGGGGTCCCACAGATACGCAGTATTTT
TRBV19,NA,TRBJ2-1,NA,CASSILGTSYNEQFF,TGTGCCAGTAGTATTCTGGGGACCTCCTACAATGAGCAGTTCTTC
TRBV6-5,NA,TRBJ1-4,NA,CASSREGDEKLFF,TGTGCCAGCAGCCGCGAGGGAGATGAAAAACTGTTTTTT
TRBV27,TRBD2,TRBJ2-5,NA,CASSYGLAGSETQYF,TGTGCCAGCAGTTACGGACTAGCGGGGAGTGAGACCCAGTACTTC
TRBV13,NA,TRBJ1-3,NA,CASSPSTGRAYF,TGTGCCAGCAGCCCTTCGACCGGGAGAGCATATTTT
TRBV29-1,NA,TRBJ1-1,NA,CSVASVGTEAFF,TGCAGCGTTGCTTCAGTGGGGACTGAAGCTTTCTTT
TRBV5-1,NA,TRBJ1-5,NA,CASSLGAVGSNQPQHF,TGCGCCAGCAGCTTGGGAGCGGTCGGGAGCAATCAGCCCCAGCATTTT
TRBV15,TRBD1,TRBJ2-1,NA,CATSGTVGTYNEQFF,TGTGCCACCAGTGGGACAGTGGGGACCTACAATGAGCAGTTCTTC
TRBV9,TRBD2,TRBJ2-1,NA,CASSNPGTSGTNEQFF,TGTGCCAGCAGCAACCCCGGGACTAGCGGGACCAATGAGCAGTTCTTC
TRBV27,TRBD2,TRBJ2-1,NA,CASSLSGGAWGEQFF,TGTGCCAGCAGTCTTAGCGGGGGGGCCTGGGGGGAGCAGTTCTTC
TRBV18,TRBD1,TRBJ1-2,NA,CASSPPTGTGIGYTF,TGTGCCAGCTCACCTCCTACCGGGACAGGGATTGGCTACACCTTC
TRBV3-1/TRBV3-2,NA,TRBJ1-1,NA,CASSQGINTEAFF,TGTGCCAGCAGCCAGGGCATAAACACTGAAGCTTTCTTT
TRBV27,NA,TRBJ2-7,NA,CASSLGGSYEQYF,TGTGCCAGCAGTTTAGGGGGCTCCTACGAGCAGTACTTC
TRBV6-5,NA,TRBJ1-1,NA,CASSSTPLGTEAFF,TGTGCCAGCAGTTCCACCCCCCTCGGCACTGAAGCTTTCTTT
TRBV19,TRBD2,TRBJ2-1,NA,CASSYSSGGENEQFF,TGTGCCAGTAGTTACTCTAGCGGGGGGGAGAATGAGCAGTTCTTC
TRBV4-1,TRBD1,TRBJ1-2,few,CASSQVQDRRYGYTF,TGCGCCAGCAGCCAAGTCCAGGACAGGCGCTATGGCTACACCTTC
TRBV9,NA,TRBJ2-3,NA,CASSVEGDRDTQYF,TGTGCCAGCAGCGTAGAGGGAGACAGAGATACGCAGTATTTT
TRBV12-3/TRBV12-4,NA,TRBJ2-7,NA,CASSFGQTYEQYF,TGTGCCAGCAGTTTCGGGCAAACCTACGAGCAGTACTTC
TRBV9,NA,TRBJ2-3,NA,CASSVVGSFTDTQYF,TGTGCCAGCAGTGTAGTAGGGTCCTTCACAGATACGCAGTATTTT
TRBV6-5,NA,TRBJ2-1,NA,CASSYPEGPKFDEQFF,TGTGCCAGCAGTTACCCGGAGGGGCCCAAGTTTGACGAGCAGTTCTTC
TRBV4-1,TRBD1,TRBJ2-7,NA,CASSQEGSGTGVHEQYF,TGCGCCAGCAGCCAAGAAGGGTCCGGGACAGGGGTCCACGAGCAGTACTTC
TRBV6-2/TRBV6-3,NA,TRBJ2-6,NA,CASSEPSGANVLTF,TGTGCCAGCAGTGAGCCATCTGGGGCCAACGTCCTGACTTTC
TRBV4-1,NA,TRBJ2-7,NA,CASSQDEVRDYEQYF,TGCGCCAGCAGCCAAGACGAGGTCAGGGACTACGAGCAGTACTTC
TRBV3-1/TRBV3-2,NA,TRBJ1-2,NA,CASSQPIFGGAGYGYTF,TGTGCCAGCAGCCAACCCATCTTCGGGGGCGCGGGCTATGGCTACACCTTC
TRBV27,TRBD1,TRBJ1-2,NA,CASNDPGQGSYGYTF,TGTGCCAGCAACGACCCAGGACAGGGGAGCTACGGCTACACCTTC
TRBV5-4,NA,TRBJ1-2,NA,CASSFGPVTGGGYTF,TGTGCCAGCAGCTTTGGTCCCGTGACGGGAGGGGGCTACACCTTC
TRBV27,TRBD1,TRBJ1-2,NA,CASSLQGAGYGYTF,TGTGCCAGCAGTCTCCAGGGGGCTGGCTATGGCTACACCTTC
TRBV25-1,NA,TRBJ2-2,NA,CASSLAIGELFF,TGTGCCAGCAGTTTGGCTATCGGGGAGCTGTTTTTT
TRBV2,TRBD2,TRBJ2-1,NA,CASRGGGINNEQFF,TGTGCCAGCAGGGGCGGGGGGATTAACAATGAGCAGTTCTTC
TRBV7-2,NA,TRBJ2-7,NA,CASTAWGGFSYEQYF,TGTGCCAGCACCGCCTGGGGGGGCTTCTCCTACGAGCAGTACTTC
TRBV11-3,NA,TRBJ2-1,NA,CASSLVPTSEQFF,TGTGCCAGCAGCTTAGTCCCTACGAGTGAGCAGTTCTTC
TRBV11-2,NA,TRBJ2-3,NA,CASSLDPPLEASTDTQYF,TGTGCCAGCAGCTTAGATCCCCCCCTCGAAGCTAGCACAGATACGCAGTATTTT
TRBV10-3,NA,TRBJ1-2,NA,CAISESVAGYGYTF,TGTGCCATCAGTGAGTCGGTGGCAGGCTATGGCTACACCTTC
TRBV27,TRBD1,TRBJ2-5,NA,CASSPTGGWRETQYF,TGTGCCAGCAGTCCTACAGGGGGCTGGAGAGAGACCCAGTACTTC
TRBV6-1,TRBD1,TRBJ1-5,NA,CASSEGGTGYQPQHF,TGTGCCAGCAGTGAAGGTGGGACAGGGTATCAGCCCCAGCATTTT
TRBV6-2/TRBV6-3,NA,TRBJ2-7,once,CASSRSYEQYF,TGTGCCAGCAGTCGCTCCTACGAGCAGTACTTC
TRBV27,NA,TRBJ2-7,NA,CASSFGRDGEQYF,TGTGCCAGCAGTTTCGGCAGGGACGGCGAGCAGTACTTC
TRBV4-1,NA,TRBJ2-7,NA,CASSQADGSPYEQYF,TGCGCCAGCAGCCAAGCAGACGGCAGCCCCTACGAGCAGTACTTC